The clone carrying this T cell receptor beta chain was detected only a few times. Its antigen is as yet unknown. The sample comes from a study of CD8 T cells in ankylosing spondylitis. Molecular-barcoded quantitative 5'-RACE produced these TCR beta libraries. In TCRdb, the 5' RACE reads were re-called with MiXCR into one record per CDR3 protein. Among fewer than 450,000 distinct CDR3 sequences listed, 15% to 20% were seen once. Germline assignment: CDR1 SGHKS and CDR2 YYEKEE (reference sequence). CDR3 size: 16 residues. V shed 2 bases, J shed 4 bases, and the junction held 6 bases outside the gene matches. Study-level findings and limits: Characteristic, it appeared, of ankylosing spondylitis blood was a TCR beta motif of about eight highly homologous variants.

The sequence was collected from a male donor with ankylosing spondylitis. J is TRBJ2-3 and V is TRBV5-5; 11 bases are shared with TRBD2. Source material: blood, either unsorted or a sorted T cell fraction (not recorded which). The CDR3 coding sequence is TGTGCCAGCAGCTTACAGACTAGCGGGATCGCAGATACGCAGTATTTT. This translates into CASSLQTSGIADTQYF.